Shown below are 27 T cell receptor beta chains from a single sample sequenced in a study of identical twins. TCRdb redid the calling of the 5' RACE reads with MiXCR, one entry per CDR3 protein. The data show just over 450,000 distinct CDR3 sequences, 14% seen once. These data were also filed under a second study, of yellow fever vaccine responses in identical twins.

Source material: CD4+ T cells sorted from blood. The origin of the receptors is a woman aged 18-35 years in good health.

This clonotype was found a few times. V and J are TRBV20-1 and TRBJ2-3, with TRBD1 matching 9 bases. CDR3 length equals 15 residues. Trimming cost V 2 bases and J 3 bases; bases outside gene matches: 6. Looked up from germline, CDR1 is DFQATT and CDR2 is SNEGSKA (reference sequence). The CDR3 bases are TGCAGTGCTAGACCACAGGGGGCTAGGACAGATACGCAGTATTTT. The encoded protein is CSARPQGARTDTQYF.

The chain uses TRBV11-2 and TRBJ2-7, with 8 bases that match TRBD1. The V and J ends lost 1 base and 5 bases, in that order; junction bases with no gene match: 13. The CDR3 runs 17 residues. CDR1 SGHAT and CDR2 FQNNGV come from the germline V gene. CDR3 in amino acids: CASSLVPGQDVFHEQYF. CDR3 bases: TGTGCCAGCAGCTTAGTTCCGGGACAGGACGTTTTCCACGAGCAGTACTTC.

This clonotype was counted many times. The chain links TRBV29-1 to TRBJ1-2; a weak D match, TRBD1 (6 bases). The V gene's germline CDR1 is SQVTM and CDR2 ANQGSEA. The ends were cut back, 5 bases at V and 10 bases at J, with 26 bases in the middle. CDR3 length equals 15 residues. The CDR3 nucleotides read TGCAGCGTTTTCTCCCCAACCCAACAGGGTGTGTTCTACACCTTC. Translating it yields CSVFSPTQQGVFYTF. The full variable domain, its missing parts supplied by reference TRBV29-1 and TRBJ1-2, is SAVISQKPSRDICQRGTSLTIQCQVDSQVTMMFWYRQQPGQSLTLIATANQGSEATYESGFVIDKFPISRPNLTFSTLTVSNMSPEDSSIYLCSVFSPTQQGVFYTFGSGTRLTVV.

The DNA of the CDR3 is TGCAGCGTTGTAGACTATGGGGACAGGGCTTATGGCTACACCTTC. It specifies CSVVDYGDRAYGYTF. J is TRBJ1-2 and V is TRBV29-1, with 9 bases identical to TRBD1. CDR3 length: 15 amino acids. CDR1 and CDR2 (germline): SQVTM, ANQGSEA. The V gene end was trimmed by 4 bases and the J gene end by 5 bases; junction bases not matched to a gene: 11.

This clonotype came up many times. V usage is TRBV20-1 and J usage is TRBJ2-1; D remains ambiguous. This CDR3 contains 13 residues. Germline V gives CDR1 DFQATT, CDR2 SNEGSKA (reference sequence). V was clipped by 5 bases and J by 0 bases, with 8 bases between them. The chain's CDR3 is CSAFSSSYNEQFF. The CDR3 region has the DNA TGCAGTGCTTTTTCGAGCTCCTACAATGAGCAGTTCTTC.

The CDR3 bases are TGCAGTGCTAGAGATCCGAATTGGGTAGGCACTGAAGCTTTCTTT. This translates into CSARDPNWVGTEAFF. This chain joins TRBV20-1 and TRBJ1-1; D ambiguous. Germline assignment: CDR1 DFQATT and CDR2 SNEGSKA (reference sequence). The CDR3 covers 15 residues. The germline V and J ends were trimmed by 0 bases and 4 bases, with 15 bases remaining between them.

This clonotype has only a few counts. The gene calls are TRBV20-1 and TRBJ2-1; 13 bases match TRBD2. The germline V gene has CDR1 DFQATT and CDR2 SNEGSKA (reference sequence). CDR3 length: 17 residues. This CDR3 is CSLSGLAGSLSYNEQFF. The CDR3 nucleotides are TGCAGCTTATCGGGACTAGCGGGATCCCTCTCCTACAATGAGCAGTTCTTC.

This clonotype showed up many times. V usage is TRBV3-1 and J usage is TRBJ2-3, with D uncertain. CDR3 length: 12 amino acids. The V gene lost 4 bases and the J gene lost 6 bases, with 8 bases spanning the gap. Germline CDR1 LGHDT, CDR2 YNNKEL (reference sequence). The CDR3 reads CASSPSGDTQYF. In nucleotides, the CDR3 is TGTGCCAGCAGCCCATCGGGTGATACGCAGTATTTT.

This clonotype was observed a handful of times. The rearrangement links TRBV6-2 or TRBV6-3 to TRBJ2-2; TRBD2 aligns across 13 bases. Trimming at V came to 6 bases and at J to 3 bases, leaving 1 base not matched to a gene. Germline lookup yields CDR1 MNHEY and CDR2 SVGEGT. The CDR3 runs to 15 residues. CDR3 DNA sequence: TGTGCCAGCAGAGGACTAGCGGGAGACACCGGGGAGCTGTTTTTT. This gives the protein CASRGLAGDTGELFF.

In this sample, this clonotype turned up a few times. The gene calls are TRBV10-3 and TRBJ2-5; the match to TRBD2 covers 9 bases. V trimming: 3 bases; J trimming: 4 bases; junction bases outside the gene matches: 9. The CDR3 consists of 16 residues. Germline V gene sequence: CDR1 ENHRY, CDR2 SYGVKD. The CDR3 spells CAISEGPAGGPETQYF. In DNA form, the CDR3 reads TGTGCCATCAGTGAAGGGCCAGCGGGAGGCCCAGAGACCCAGTACTTC.

The table lists this clonotype with a few counts. The chain is built from TRBV27 and TRBJ2-6; 7 bases are shared with TRBD2. CDR1 and CDR2 (germline): MNHEY, SMNVEV (reference sequence). This CDR3 is built from 15 residues. The V segment lost 7 bases and the J segment 2 bases; nucleotides outside the gene matches: 5. The CDR3 sequence is CASTSRGAGANVLTF. Written as DNA, the CDR3 is TGTGCCAGCACCTCCCGGGGGGCTGGGGCCAACGTCCTGACTTTC.

This clonotype has only a few counts. This chain uses TRBV14 with TRBJ2-3, with 8 nucleotides matching TRBD2. CDR1 SGHDN and CDR2 FVKESK come from the germline V gene. The CDR3 has 15 amino acids. The V and J ends lost 4 bases and 1 base, in that order; junction bases with no gene match: 4. This CDR3 is CASSRLRGGTDTQYF. CDR3 DNA: TGTGCCAGCAGCCGTCTGCGGGGGGGCACAGATACGCAGTATTTT.

In its sample, this clonotype was seen a few times. The chain has TRBV27 and TRBJ2-5, with unresolved D. Trimming removed 8 bases from V and 5 bases from J, with 18 bases in between. The CDR3 spans 14 residues. The V gene's germline CDR1 is MNHEY and CDR2 SMNVEV (reference sequence). The CDR3 spells CASRRLGFRETQYF. CDR3 nucleotide sequence: TGTGCCAGCCGAAGGCTCGGGTTCAGGGAGACCCAGTACTTC.

The table lists this clonotype with a few counts. This chain connects TRBV20-1 to TRBJ2-2; 9 bases map to TRBD2. The CDR3 spans 15 residues. Germline V gene sequence: CDR1 DFQATT, CDR2 SNEGSKA (reference sequence). The junction had 5 bases not matched to a gene; V was cut back by 5 bases and J by 1 base. The CDR3: CSASRGGRNTGELFF. The CDR3 DNA reads TGCAGTGCTTCGCGGGGGGGCCGGAACACCGGGGAGCTGTTTTTT.

Only a few counts were recorded for this clonotype. The V call is TRBV18, the J call TRBJ2-5; 7 nucleotides match TRBD1. CDR3 size: 15 residues. The junction had 9 bases not matched to a gene; V was cut back by 3 bases and J by 5 bases. Germline loops: CDR1 KGHSH, CDR2 LQKENI. CDR3 sequence reads: CASSPRPGGGETQYF. In DNA form, the CDR3 reads TGTGCCAGCTCACCTCGGCCAGGGGGTGGCGAGACCCAGTACTTC.

This clonotype has just a few counts. This chain joins TRBV7-9 and TRBJ1-6; 7 nucleotides match TRBD1. The V gene's germline CDR1 is SEHNR and CDR2 FQNEAQ (reference sequence). V lost 4 bases and J lost 7; bases outside the gene matches: 10. There are 16 residues in the CDR3. CDR3 in DNA: TGTGCCAGCAGCTCCCGTTTGGCAGGGGGAAATTCACCCCTCCACTTT. The encoded protein is CASSSRLAGGNSPLHF.

In this sample, this clonotype turned up a few times. The V gene is TRBV4-1, the J gene TRBJ2-5, with 8 bases lining up with TRBD1. The trim removed 2 bases at V and 3 bases at J, leaving 11 bases unmatched. This CDR3 spans 17 amino acids. Per germline, CDR1 MGHRA and CDR2 YSYEKL. The DNA of the CDR3 is TGCGCCAGCAGCCAACCTGGACAGGGACCTAAGAAAGAGACCCAGTACTTC. It codes for CASSQPGQGPKKETQYF.

Many counts were recorded for this clonotype. J is TRBJ2-5 and V is TRBV5-1, with D possibly being TRBD1 (5 bases). This CDR3 region has 18 residues. Germline V gene lookup returns CDR1 SGHRS and CDR2 YFSETQ. The ends were cut back, 4 bases at V and 5 bases at J, with 27 bases in the middle. Here the CDR3 reads CASSLGPFRHLLNETQYF. The CDR3 region has the DNA TGCGCCAGCAGCCTGGGGCCATTCAGACACCTATTGAACGAGACCCAGTACTTC.

Only a few counts were recorded for this clonotype. The rearrangement uses TRBV12-3 or TRBV12-4 and TRBJ2-1, with 9 bases lining up with TRBD2. With V trimmed by 4 bases and J by 3 bases, 7 bases remained unmatched. This CDR3 spans 16 amino acids. The CDR3 nucleotides read TGTGCCAGCAGTTCGACCAGCGGGGGGCTCTACAATGAGCAGTTCTTC. This sequence encodes CASSSTSGGLYNEQFF.

This sequence joins TRBV12-5 and TRBJ1-5; the match to TRBD1 covers 11 bases. Trimming at V came to 3 bases and at J to 2 bases, leaving 12 bases not matched to a gene. This CDR3 is 19 amino acids long. Germline loops: CDR1 LGHNT, CDR2 FRNRAP. In DNA form, the CDR3 reads TGTGCTAGTGGTTTCCCTCCGGACAGGGGGCGAGGGTGCAATCAGCCCCAGCATTTT. Protein sequence: CASGFPPDRGRGCNQPQHF.

This rearrangement joins TRBV12-3 or TRBV12-4 to TRBJ2-6; D not certain. The V end lost 6 bases, the J end lost 0 bases, and 6 bases lay between the germline ends. This CDR3 has 14 amino acids. DNA of the CDR3: TGTGCCAGCAGAACTTTCTCTGGGGCCAACGTCCTGACTTTC. Translated: CASRTFSGANVLTF.

This clonotype was detected only a few times. The rearrangement links TRBV2 to TRBJ2-2; D not certain. CDR1 and CDR2 from the germline V gene are SNHLY and FYNNEI. V was pared by 7 bases and J by 13 bases, with 13 bases between. The CDR3 runs to 11 residues. The CDR3, as DNA: TGTGCCAGCACAAGTAGCTGGCGGCTGTTTTTT. Its translation is CASTSSWRLFF. The variable domain in full, completed from reference TRBV2 and TRBJ2-2, reads EPEVTQTPSHQVTQMGQEVILRCVPISNHLYFYWYRQILGQKVEFLVSFYNNEISEKSEIFDDQFSVERPDGSNFTLKIRSTKLEDSAMYFCASTSSWRLFFGEGSRLTVL.

This clonotype was seen only a few times. The chain combines TRBV6-1 with TRBJ1-5; D not resolved. Between the trimmed V and J ends, which lost 5 bases and 2 bases, there was a span of 13 bases. This CDR3 is 15 amino acids long. The germline CDR1 and CDR2 sequences are MNHNS and SASEGT. CDR3 DNA sequence: TGTGCCAGCAGTAGATCCGGGTTTGGCAATCAGCCCCAGCATTTT. It specifies CASSRSGFGNQPQHF.

There are a few counts of this clonotype. The chain uses TRBV6-2 or TRBV6-3 and TRBJ2-2; a weak D match, TRBD2 (6 bases). Per the germline V gene, CDR1 is MNHEY and CDR2 is SVGEGT. V lost 2 bases to trimming and J lost 1 base, with 29 bases between them. CDR3 length equals 22 residues. In DNA form, the CDR3 reads TGTGCCAGCAGTTACGGTGGGGGGAGACGGGCCCCGCAAGGAATGAACACCGGGGAGCTGTTTTTT. It codes for CASSYGGGRRAPQGMNTGELFF.

The J gene is TRBJ2-7, the V gene TRBV7-2, with TRBD2 as a possible D gene (7 bases). This CDR3 is built from 15 residues. Between the trimmed V and J ends, which lost 0 bases and 2 bases, there was a span of 11 bases. Germline V gene sequence: CDR1 SGHTA, CDR2 FQGNSA. CDR3 residues: CASSLAAGAAYEQYF. Here the CDR3 DNA reads TGTGCCAGCAGCTTAGCTGCGGGGGCTGCCTACGAGCAGTACTTC.

V usage is TRBV7-2 and J usage is TRBJ2-3, with 10 bases that match TRBD2. This CDR3 comprises 14 residues. Unmatched junction bases numbered 3, after V lost 5 bases and J lost 4 bases. The germline V gene encodes CDR1 SGHTA and CDR2 FQGNSA. The CDR3 here is CASSAGLAADTQYF. Here the CDR3 DNA reads TGTGCCAGCAGCGCCGGACTAGCGGCAGATACGCAGTATTTT.

V gene TRBV5-1 combines with J gene TRBJ2-1; possible D gene TRBD2, 6 bases. The germline gives CDR1 SGHRS, CDR2 YFSETQ. The CDR3 has 13 residues. V shed 4 bases and J shed 8 bases, with 13 bases lying between them. CDR3 sequence: CASSILLAYEQFF. The CDR3 DNA follows: TGCGCCAGCAGCATACTACTAGCCTATGAGCAGTTCTTC.